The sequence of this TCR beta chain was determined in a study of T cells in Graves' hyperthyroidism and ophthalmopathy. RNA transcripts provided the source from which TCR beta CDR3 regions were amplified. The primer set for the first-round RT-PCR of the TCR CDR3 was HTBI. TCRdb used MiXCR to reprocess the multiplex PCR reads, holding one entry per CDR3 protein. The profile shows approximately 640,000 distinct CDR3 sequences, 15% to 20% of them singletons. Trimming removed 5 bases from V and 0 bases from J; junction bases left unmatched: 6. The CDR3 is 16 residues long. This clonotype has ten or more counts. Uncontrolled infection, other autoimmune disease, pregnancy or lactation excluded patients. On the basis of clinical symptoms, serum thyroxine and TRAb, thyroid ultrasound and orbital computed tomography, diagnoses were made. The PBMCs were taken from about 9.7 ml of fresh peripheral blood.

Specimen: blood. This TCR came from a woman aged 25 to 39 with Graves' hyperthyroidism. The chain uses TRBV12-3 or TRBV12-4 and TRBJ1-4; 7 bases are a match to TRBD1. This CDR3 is CASSLFQGATNEKLFF. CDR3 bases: TGTGCCAGCAGTCTTTTCCAGGGGGCAACTAATGAAAAACTGTTTTTT.